This is a list of T cell receptor beta chains from one sample in a study of T cell responses to AZD1222 COVID-19 vaccine. Measured with immunoSEQ multiplex PCR; TCRdb has only the in-frame clones, and not every one. The sample lists around 180,000 clones, 75% to 90% seen once, with 6.5% to 8.5% in the top ten. Specimen: peripheral blood, collected on day 0 of AZD1222 vaccination. These receptors were taken from an adult in good health. CDR3s include the opening cysteine and the closing phenylalanine or tryptophan. D genes are given only for firm matches. Size values are once, few and many counts, or a class for expanded clones, and some rows have none.

V gene: TRBV27
clone size: -
D gene: -
J gene: TRBJ1-6
CDR3 DNA: TGTGCCAGCAGTAAGGAGGGCTCCTCCTATAATTCACCCCTCCACTTT
CDR3 protein: CASSKEGSSYNSPLHF

V gene: TRBV27
clone size: -
D gene: -
J gene: TRBJ2-5
CDR3 DNA: TGTGCCAGCAGTTTCAAAGAGACCCAGTACTTC
CDR3 protein: CASSFKETQYF

V gene: TRBV4-2
clone size: once
D gene: -
J gene: TRBJ2-3
CDR3 DNA: TGTGCCAGCAGCCAAAGATGGCTTCAGGCAGGGGGCACAGATACGCAGTATTTT
CDR3 protein: CASSQRWLQAGGTDTQYF

V gene: TRBV19
clone size: -
D gene: -
J gene: TRBJ1-1
CDR3 DNA: TGTGCCAGTAGCATCCAGGCCAGCGACTTGAACACTGAAGCTTTCTTT
CDR3 protein: CASSIQASDLNTEAFF

V gene: TRBV2
clone size: -
D gene: -
J gene: TRBJ1-5
CDR3 DNA: TGTGCCAGCAGCCTGCCGGGGGCTTTGAGTCAGCCCCAGCATTTT
CDR3 protein: CASSLPGALSQPQHF

V gene: TRBV7-9
clone size: few
D gene: -
J gene: TRBJ2-5
CDR3 DNA: TGTGCCAGCAGCCAATACAGGGGCGGAGGGGAGACCCAGTACTTC
CDR3 protein: CASSQYRGGGETQYF

V gene: TRBV10-2
clone size: -
D gene: TRBD1
J gene: TRBJ2-5
CDR3 DNA: TGCGCCAGCAAGGGGACAGAAGTCCCTGTCCAGTACTTC
CDR3 protein: CASKGTEVPVQYF

V gene: TRBV7-8
clone size: -
D gene: TRBD2
J gene: TRBJ2-5
CDR3 DNA: TGTGCCAGCAGCGATAGGGGTAGCGGGGGGGCTAGGGAGACCCAGTACTTC
CDR3 protein: CASSDRGSGGARETQYF

V gene: TRBV20-1
clone size: -
D gene: -
J gene: TRBJ2-1
CDR3 DNA: TGCAGGGACTATTGGGAGCAGTTCTTC
CDR3 protein: CRDYWEQFF

V gene: TRBV2
clone size: -
D gene: -
J gene: TRBJ1-5
CDR3 DNA: TGTGCCAGCAGTGAGGGTTTTCAGCCCCAGCATTTT
CDR3 protein: CASSEGFQPQHF